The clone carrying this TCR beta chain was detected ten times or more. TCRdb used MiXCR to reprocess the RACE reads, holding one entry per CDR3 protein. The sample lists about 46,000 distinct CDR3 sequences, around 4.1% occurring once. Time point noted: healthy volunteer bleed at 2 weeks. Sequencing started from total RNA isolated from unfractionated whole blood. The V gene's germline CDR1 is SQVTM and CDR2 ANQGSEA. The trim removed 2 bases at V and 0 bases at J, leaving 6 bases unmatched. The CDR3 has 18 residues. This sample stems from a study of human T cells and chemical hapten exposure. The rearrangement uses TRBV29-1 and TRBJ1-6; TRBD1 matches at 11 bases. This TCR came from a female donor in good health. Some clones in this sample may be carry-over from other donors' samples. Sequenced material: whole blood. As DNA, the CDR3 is TGCAGCGTTGAACCAGGACAGGGGGCGAGCTCCTATAATTCACCCCTCCACTTT. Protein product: CSVEPGQGASSYNSPLHF.